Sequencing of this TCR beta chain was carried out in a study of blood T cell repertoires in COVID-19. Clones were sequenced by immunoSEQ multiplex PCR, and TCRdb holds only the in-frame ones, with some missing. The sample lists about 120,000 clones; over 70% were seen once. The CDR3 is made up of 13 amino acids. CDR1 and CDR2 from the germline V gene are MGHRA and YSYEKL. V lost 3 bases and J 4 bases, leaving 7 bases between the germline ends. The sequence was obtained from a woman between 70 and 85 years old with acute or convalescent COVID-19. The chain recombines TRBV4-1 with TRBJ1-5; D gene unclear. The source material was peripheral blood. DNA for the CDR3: TGCGCCAGCAGCCAGACCGGGAATCAGCCCCAGCATTTT. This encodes CASSQTGNQPQHF.